This T cell receptor beta chain was identified during a study of T-cell reconstitution after alpha-beta-depleted transplantation in children. A TCRbeta library incorporating unique molecular identifiers was prepared. TCRdb re-called the PCR reads with MiXCR, one entry per CDR3 protein. The table includes approximately 590,000 distinct CDR3 sequences, under 12% detected once. Trimming took 1 base from V and 4 from J; bases not matched to a gene: 6. CDR1 is SGHDN and CDR2 is FVKESK in the germline V gene. The CDR3 totals 16 residues. This clonotype was sampled from a human donor who donated a stem cell graft to a child with acute myeloid leukemia. The rearrangement joins TRBV14 to TRBJ2-7, with 11 bases aligning to TRBD1. The input for sequencing was PBMCs from the stem cell graft donor, taken from the stem cell graft. The CDR3, as DNA: TGTGCCAGCAGCCAAGGATCCGGGACAGGGGGGTACGAGCAGTACTTC. This codes for CASSQGSGTGGYEQYF.